This entry lists 18 T cell receptor beta chains sequenced from one sample in a study of liver allograft versus peripheral blood T cells. As for the study in general: Transplanted-liver T cell receptor repertoires were compared with recipients' peripheral blood repertoires.

TCRdb reprocessed the reads via MiXCR and lists one record per CDR3 protein. The sample consists of 8,000 to 9,500 distinct CDR3 sequences, about 20% of them appearing once. The origin of the receptors is a human patient who had a liver transplant. Some T cells here may be from the graft donor.

The sample holds many counts of this clonotype. The V gene is TRBV10-3, the J gene TRBJ1-1; D perhaps matches TRBD1 (6 bases). V lost 6 bases, J lost 8 bases, and 10 bases lay in between. Germline values: CDR1 ENHRY, CDR2 SYGVKD. The CDR3 spans 11 residues. This chain's CDR3 is CAISEGGEAFF. DNA of the CDR3: TGTGCCATCAGCGAGGGGGGGGAAGCTTTCTTT.

This clonotype was found many times. The rearrangement links TRBV29-1 to TRBJ1-2; D gene unclear. Trimming cost V 4 bases and J 2 bases, with 11 bases left between them. Germline V CDR1 and CDR2: SQVTM, ANQGSEA. CDR3 length equals 13 residues. The CDR3 DNA is TGCAGCGTTGTGGCCACCAAGAACTATGGCTACACCTTC. This codes for CSVVATKNYGYTF.

The chain links TRBV12-3 or TRBV12-4 to TRBJ1-5, with D unresolved. The CDR3 consists of 13 residues. The V end was cut by 3 bases, the J end by 3 bases, with 6 bases between. The CDR3 nucleotides read TGTGCCAGCAGTTTCGGGTTCAATCAGCCCCAGCATTTT. This codes for CASSFGFNQPQHF.

This rearrangement joins TRBV27 to TRBJ2-1; TRBD2 matches at 11 bases. The CDR3 is made up of 16 amino acids. Per the germline V gene, CDR1 is MNHEY and CDR2 is SMNVEV (reference sequence). V trimming: 2 bases; J trimming: 8 bases; junction bases outside the gene matches: 8. The CDR3 DNA reads as TGTGCCAGCAGTTTAAATAGCGGGGGGGCTTCCGATGAGCAGTTCTTC. As protein: CASSLNSGGASDEQFF.

The chain combines TRBV5-3 with TRBJ1-5; possible D gene TRBD1, 6 bases. TRBV5-3 is an ORF, and what it does is uncertain. The CDR3 contains 16 residues. The ends were cut back, 0 bases at V and 5 bases at J, with 15 bases in the middle. CDR3 in amino acids: CARSLGFDRNYQPQHF. The CDR3 nucleotides are TGTGCCAGAAGCTTGGGGTTCGACAGGAACTATCAGCCCCAGCATTTT.

This clonotype was counted only a few times. The chain uses TRBV7-9 and TRBJ2-1, with TRBD2 as a possible D gene (6 bases). The J call may be wrong; the DNA end is better matched by TRBJ2-5. CDR3 size: 13 residues. Germline assignment: CDR1 SEHNR and CDR2 FQNEAQ (reference sequence). CDR3 region: CASRWMGGETQYF. The CDR3 nucleotides read TGTGCCAGCAGGTGGATGGGGGGAGAGACCCAGTACTTC.

This clonotype has a handful of counts. The chain joins TRBV6-5 to TRBJ2-7; 11 positions match TRBD1. After removal of 7 bases from V and 3 bases from J, the junction contained 2 bases not matched to a gene. This CDR3 contains 13 residues. CDR1 MNHEY and CDR2 SVGAGI come from the germline V gene. The CDR3 DNA follows: TGTGCCAGCACCGGGACAGGGGGCTACGAGCAGTACTTC. Translating it yields CASTGTGGYEQYF.

This clonotype is termed medium-sized (0.01 to 0.1%). V usage is TRBV14 and J usage is TRBJ1-4, with D uncertain. This CDR3 comprises 12 residues. Looked up from germline, CDR1 is SGHDN and CDR2 is FVKESK. Trimming cost V 1 base and J 8 bases, with 5 bases left between them. The CDR3 DNA sequence: TGTGCCAGCAGCCAAGGGCGAGAAAAACTGTTTTTT. Protein: CASSQGREKLFF.

This chain uses TRBV5-6 with TRBJ1-2, with 8 bases matching TRBD1. CDR1 is SGHDT, CDR2 YYEEEE, per germline. CDR3 size: 13 residues. V shed 4 bases, J shed 4 bases, and the junction held 3 bases outside the gene matches. In nucleotides, the CDR3 is TGTGCCAGCAGCCAGGACAGGGTCTATGGCTACACCTTC. It encodes CASSQDRVYGYTF.

The chain carries TRBV9 and TRBJ2-2; 8 bases map to TRBD1. The CDR3 length is 24 residues. Germline assignment: CDR1 SGDLS and CDR2 YYNGEE. Trimming took 0 bases from V and 2 from J; bases not matched to a gene: 27. The CDR3 protein is CASSVDLRLGTGQADALNTGELFF. CDR3 coding DNA: TGTGCCAGCAGCGTAGACCTTCGTCTCGGGACGGGACAGGCGGATGCCCTAAACACCGGGGAGCTGTTTTTT. Variable domain in full (rest from reference TRBV9 and TRBJ2-2): DSGVTQTPKHLITATGQRVTLRCSPRSGDLSVYWYQQSLDQGLQFLIQYYNGEERAKGNILERFSAQQFPDLHSELNLSSLELGDSALYFCASSVDLRLGTGQADALNTGELFFGEGSRLTVL.

This clonotype was counted many times. This sequence joins TRBV14 and TRBJ1-2; 7 nucleotides match TRBD1. The CDR3 is 18 residues long. CDR1 and CDR2 (germline): SGHDN, FVKESK. V lost 4 bases and J lost 8; bases outside the gene matches: 22. The CDR3 DNA sequence: TGTGCCAGCAGCCTCCACCCCCCCGACAGGGTAGAGTTTGGCGGCTACACCTTC. It translates to CASSLHPPDRVEFGGYTF.

A word on this clonotype: This sequence may be a read error, since a much larger clone differs from it by one base. No conserved phenylalanine or tryptophan is present at the end of the CDR3, so a read error is the likely explanation. This chain joins TRBV6-6 and TRBJ1-1; D may be TRBD1 (5 bases). CDR3 length: 13 residues. In germline, CDR1 is MNHNY, CDR2 SVGAGI (reference sequence). The germline V and J ends were trimmed by 7 bases and 11 bases, with 20 bases remaining between them. The CDR3 reads CASIILGGESAFY. DNA for the CDR3: TGTGCCAGCATTATTTTGGGGGGTGAGAGTGCTTTCTAT.

This clonotype is judged medium-sized. The V gene is TRBV27, the J gene TRBJ1-3; 8 nucleotides align to TRBD1. V gave up 4 bases and J gave up 0 bases; unmatched junction bases: 5. This CDR3 is 16 amino acids long. Germline assignment: CDR1 MNHEY and CDR2 SMNVEV (reference sequence). Here the CDR3 DNA reads TGTGCCAGCAGTTCTGGGACAGGCCCCTCTGGAAACACCATATATTTT. Translating gives CASSSGTGPSGNTIYF.

Relative to its sample, this clonotype is medium-sized. The chain employs TRBV18 and TRBJ2-7; tentative D call: TRBD2 (6 bases). The germline V gene encodes CDR1 KGHSH and CDR2 LQKENI. V lost 5 bases and J 6 bases, leaving 17 bases between the germline ends. CDR3 length: 14 amino acids. The CDR3 DNA is TGTGCCAGCTCATCTGGGACGGGAGTGGGCGAGCAGTACTTC. It codes for CASSSGTGVGEQYF.

The rearrangement links TRBV2 to TRBJ1-2; 7 bases map to TRBD1. The CDR3 is 15 residues long. V shed 3 bases, J shed 2 bases, and the junction held 6 bases outside the gene matches. Germline assignment: CDR1 SNHLY and CDR2 FYNNEI. The CDR3 coding sequence is TGTGCCAGCAGTGACCCGAGACAGGGCAACTATGGCTACACCTTC. This codes for CASSDPRQGNYGYTF.

The rearrangement links TRBV10-3 to TRBJ1-2; tentative D call: TRBD1 (5 bases). The V gene lost 2 bases and the J gene lost 7 bases, with 11 bases spanning the gap. This CDR3 spans 13 amino acids. CDR1 and CDR2 from the germline V gene are ENHRY and SYGVKD. The CDR3 sequence is CAISEPSGPGYTF. The CDR3 nucleotides read TGTGCCATCAGTGAGCCCTCAGGGCCTGGCTACACCTTC.

The chain uses TRBV28 and TRBJ1-5, with TRBD1 matching over 8 bases. The length of the CDR3 is 16 residues. Trimming at V came to 0 bases and at J to 9 bases, leaving 10 bases not matched to a gene. Per the germline V gene, CDR1 is MDHEN and CDR2 is SYDVKM. DNA for the CDR3: TGTGCCAGCAGTTTATGGGGGGACAGGACTGTGCGGCCCCAGCATTTT. This encodes CASSLWGDRTVRPQHF.

The chain links TRBV12-3 or TRBV12-4 to TRBJ1-5; the D is unclear. CDR3 length: 16 residues. V dropped 1 base and J dropped 1 base, with 11 bases sitting between them. CDR3 region: CASSLGGRTSNQPQHF. The CDR3 region has the DNA TGTGCCAGCAGTTTAGGAGGACGAACAAGCAATCAGCCCCAGCATTTT.